A single T cell receptor beta chain is shown here with its context. The V gene's germline CDR1 is SGHAT and CDR2 FQNNGV. This CDR3 contains 15 residues. Trimming took off 3 bases at V and 0 bases at J, with 11 bases between the two ends. Time point in this sample: pre-sensitization, week 0. The treatment denotes: therapeutic diphenylcyclopropenone sensitization with weekly scalp DPC. This record belongs to a study of human T cells and chemical hapten exposure. TCRdb re-derived calls from the RACE reads in MiXCR, one entry per CDR3 protein. The table has roughly 260,000 distinct CDR3 sequences, approximately 8.6% seen once.

This specimen was whole blood, taken in connection with sensitization to the hapten diphenylcyclopropenone (DPC). The J gene is TRBJ1-1, the V gene TRBV11-2; unclear D gene. This clonotype was sampled from a woman in her 40s with alopecia areata. Some clones in this sample may be carry-over from other donors' samples. The CDR3 sequence: CASSFSSQLNTEAFF. In nucleotides, the CDR3 is TGTGCCAGCAGCTTTAGTTCGCAGTTGAACACTGAAGCTTTCTTT.